A selection of T cell receptor beta chains follows, all from one sample in a study of T cells after yellow fever vaccination. From the 5' RACE reads, TCRdb called clonotypes with MiXCR, one entry per CDR3 protein. Among 300,000 to 400,000 distinct CDR3 sequences listed, around 12% were seen once. The input for sequencing was CD4+ T cells sorted from PBMCs, taken 15 days after the yellow fever booster vaccination. The origin of the receptors is a man in his late teens or twenties who received the YFV17D yellow fever vaccine. Both conserved end residues are part of each CDR3. A D gene is named only where the DNA matches it firmly. Rows give clone size only sometimes, using once, few, many, or a class for an expanded clone.

clone_size: .; d_call: TRBD1; j_call: TRBJ2-3; v_call: TRBV7-9; cdr3_nt: TGTGCCAGCAGCAAGCTGACAGGGACAGATACGCAGTATTTT; cdr3_aa: CASSKLTGTDTQYF
clone_size: few; d_call: .; j_call: TRBJ2-2; v_call: TRBV4-3; cdr3_nt: TGCGCCAGCAGCCAAGGGGGTACAGACCAATCAACCGGGGAGCTGTTTTTT; cdr3_aa: CASSQGGTDQSTGELFF
clone_size: few; d_call: .; j_call: TRBJ1-1; v_call: TRBV20-1; cdr3_nt: TGCAGTGGCCTATTCCAGGGAGGGCACACTGAAGCTTTCTTT; cdr3_aa: CSGLFQGGHTEAFF
clone_size: many; d_call: .; j_call: TRBJ1-1; v_call: TRBV20-1; cdr3_nt: TGCAGTGCTCGGACCTCCTTAGGGAACACTGAAGCTTTCTTT; cdr3_aa: CSARTSLGNTEAFF
clone_size: .; d_call: TRBD2; j_call: TRBJ2-5; v_call: TRBV7-9; cdr3_nt: TGTGCCAGCAGCTTCACTAGCGGACAAGAGACCCAGTACTTC; cdr3_aa: CASSFTSGQETQYF
clone_size: .; d_call: .; j_call: TRBJ1-2; v_call: TRBV5-1; cdr3_nt: TGCGCCAGCAGCTTGGAGGGGACGGAGTATGGCTACACCTTC; cdr3_aa: CASSLEGTEYGYTF
clone_size: few; d_call: .; j_call: TRBJ1-3; v_call: TRBV7-2; cdr3_nt: TGTGCCAGCAGCTCATTCTCGCTTGGAAACACCATATATTTT; cdr3_aa: CASSSFSLGNTIYF
clone_size: .; d_call: TRBD2; j_call: TRBJ2-1; v_call: TRBV6-4; cdr3_nt: TGTGCCAGCAGTGACCGGCGGGGGGCATACAATGAGCAGTTCTTC; cdr3_aa: CASSDRRGAYNEQFF
clone_size: few; d_call: .; j_call: TRBJ1-1; v_call: TRBV4-1; cdr3_nt: TGCGCCAGCAGCCAAGAGCAGGGAAGGAATGAAGCTTTCTTT; cdr3_aa: CASSQEQGRNEAFF
clone_size: .; d_call: .; j_call: TRBJ2-1; v_call: TRBV29-1; cdr3_nt: TGCAGCGTTGAAAAGGACACCTACAATGAGCAGTTCTTC; cdr3_aa: CSVEKDTYNEQFF
clone_size: .; d_call: .; j_call: TRBJ1-2; v_call: TRBV5-1; cdr3_nt: TGCGCCAGCAGCCCGCAGGCTACTGGGTATGGCTACACCTTC; cdr3_aa: CASSPQATGYGYTF
clone_size: .; d_call: .; j_call: TRBJ1-6; v_call: TRBV5-1; cdr3_nt: TGCGCCAGCAGCCTCCCCGGAGGCTCCTATAATTCACCCCTCCACTTT; cdr3_aa: CASSLPGGSYNSPLHF
clone_size: few; d_call: .; j_call: TRBJ2-3; v_call: TRBV7-2; cdr3_nt: TGTGCCAGCAGCCTCCAGGACGGCACAGATACGCAGTATTTT; cdr3_aa: CASSLQDGTDTQYF
clone_size: .; d_call: .; j_call: TRBJ1-1; v_call: TRBV7-9; cdr3_nt: TGTGCCAGCAGCTTAGCGGGGGGCTCCGAAGCTTTCTTT; cdr3_aa: CASSLAGGSEAFF
clone_size: .; d_call: .; j_call: TRBJ1-3; v_call: TRBV29-1; cdr3_nt: TGCAGCGTTGGGACAACCGCTGGAAACACCATATATTTT; cdr3_aa: CSVGTTAGNTIYF
clone_size: .; d_call: .; j_call: TRBJ2-4; v_call: TRBV6-2/TRBV6-3; cdr3_nt: TGTGCCAGCAGTTACGCGGCAGCCAAAAACATTCAGTACTTC; cdr3_aa: CASSYAAAKNIQYF
clone_size: few; d_call: TRBD2; j_call: TRBJ2-2; v_call: TRBV4-2; cdr3_nt: TGTGCCAGCAGCCAAGAGCCTAGCGGACCGAACACCGGGGAGCTGTTTTTT; cdr3_aa: CASSQEPSGPNTGELFF
clone_size: few; d_call: .; j_call: TRBJ1-2; v_call: TRBV19; cdr3_nt: TGTGCCAGTCGGTCGGCAGAGTCCCTTGGCTACACCTTC; cdr3_aa: CASRSAESLGYTF
clone_size: few; d_call: TRBD1; j_call: TRBJ2-6; v_call: TRBV5-5; cdr3_nt: TGTGCCGCTCACAGGGGCCTAATTTCTGGGGCCAACGTCCTGACTTTC; cdr3_aa: CAAHRGLISGANVLTF
clone_size: few; d_call: .; j_call: TRBJ1-1; v_call: TRBV4-1; cdr3_nt: TGCGCCAGCAGCCAAGATGGGCACCTAAAGAACACTGAAGCTTTCTTT; cdr3_aa: CASSQDGHLKNTEAFF
clone_size: many; d_call: .; j_call: TRBJ2-2; v_call: TRBV5-1; cdr3_nt: TGCGCCAGCAGCTCTACGGTGAACACCGGGGAGCTGTTTTTT; cdr3_aa: CASSSTVNTGELFF
clone_size: few; d_call: TRBD1; j_call: TRBJ1-6; v_call: TRBV6-4; cdr3_nt: TGTGCCAGCAGTGCCGAGACAGGGGGTTATTCACCCCTCCACTTT; cdr3_aa: CASSAETGGYSPLHF
clone_size: few; d_call: .; j_call: TRBJ2-7; v_call: TRBV19; cdr3_nt: TGTGCCAGTAGTCCCGGGATTCCCTACGAGCAGTACTTC; cdr3_aa: CASSPGIPYEQYF
clone_size: .; d_call: .; j_call: TRBJ2-3; v_call: TRBV24-1; cdr3_nt: TGTGCCACCAGTGCTAGTGGCACAGATACGCAGTATTTT; cdr3_aa: CATSASGTDTQYF
clone_size: .; d_call: .; j_call: TRBJ1-1; v_call: TRBV11-3; cdr3_nt: TGTGCCAGCAGCTTTCAACAGGGCACTGAAGCTTTCTTT; cdr3_aa: CASSFQQGTEAFF
clone_size: few; d_call: .; j_call: TRBJ2-5; v_call: TRBV20-1; cdr3_nt: TGCAGTGCTCCGGTTAGAAGAGAGAAAGAGACCCAGTACTTC; cdr3_aa: CSAPVRREKETQYF
clone_size: many; d_call: .; j_call: TRBJ2-5; v_call: TRBV3-1; cdr3_nt: TGTGCCAGCAGCCAAGAAGGAGGCGGGCTCCAAGAGACCCAGTACTTC; cdr3_aa: CASSQEGGGLQETQYF
clone_size: .; d_call: .; j_call: TRBJ1-2; v_call: TRBV30; cdr3_nt: TGTGCCTGGAGTGTATCGCTTCCTCTCGAGGCTTATGGCTACACCTTC; cdr3_aa: CAWSVSLPLEAYGYTF
clone_size: .; d_call: .; j_call: TRBJ2-7; v_call: TRBV29-1; cdr3_nt: TGCAGCGTTACCGGAGCAGGGACGGTCTACGAGCAGTACTTC; cdr3_aa: CSVTGAGTVYEQYF
clone_size: .; d_call: TRBD2; j_call: TRBJ2-3; v_call: TRBV5-1; cdr3_nt: TGCGCCAGCAGCTTGGGGTCTAGCGGGGAAACAGATACGCAGTATTTT; cdr3_aa: CASSLGSSGETDTQYF
clone_size: .; d_call: TRBD1; j_call: TRBJ2-3; v_call: TRBV5-1; cdr3_nt: TGCGCCAGCAGCCAGGGGGCCCCAGATACGCAGTATTTT; cdr3_aa: CASSQGAPDTQYF
clone_size: few; d_call: TRBD2; j_call: TRBJ2-3; v_call: TRBV5-1; cdr3_nt: TGCGCCAGCAGCTTGGAACCTAGCGGGAGCACAGATACGCAGTATTTT; cdr3_aa: CASSLEPSGSTDTQYF
clone_size: once; d_call: .; j_call: TRBJ1-1; v_call: TRBV7-3; cdr3_nt: TGTGCCAGCAGCTTAAGTGGGGCGGAAGGCGGTGAAGCTTTCTTT; cdr3_aa: CASSLSGAEGGEAFF
clone_size: .; d_call: .; j_call: TRBJ2-7; v_call: TRBV6-2/TRBV6-3; cdr3_nt: TGTGCCAGCAGTCACAGGGACCACGAGCAGTACTTC; cdr3_aa: CASSHRDHEQYF
clone_size: .; d_call: .; j_call: TRBJ1-2; v_call: TRBV12-3/TRBV12-4; cdr3_nt: TGTGCCAGCAGCCCACCCGCGCTGGGGGGTGGCTATGGCTACACCTTC; cdr3_aa: CASSPPALGGGYGYTF
clone_size: many; d_call: TRBD1; j_call: TRBJ2-4; v_call: TRBV18; cdr3_nt: TGTGCCAGCTCCGGGTGGGACAGTGAAAACATTCAGTACTTC; cdr3_aa: CASSGWDSENIQYF
clone_size: few; d_call: TRBD1; j_call: TRBJ2-7; v_call: TRBV6-6; cdr3_nt: TGTGCCAGCAGCCCCGGGACAGGGGCCGTCGAGCAGTACTTC; cdr3_aa: CASSPGTGAVEQYF
clone_size: .; d_call: TRBD1; j_call: TRBJ1-1; v_call: TRBV10-3; cdr3_nt: TGTGCCATCAGGAAACAGGGGACAGACACTGAAGCTTTCTTT; cdr3_aa: CAIRKQGTDTEAFF
clone_size: few; d_call: .; j_call: TRBJ2-1; v_call: TRBV3-1; cdr3_nt: TGTGCCAGCAGCCAAATCTATGAGCAGTTCTTC; cdr3_aa: CASSQIYEQFF
clone_size: few; d_call: .; j_call: TRBJ2-1; v_call: TRBV7-9; cdr3_nt: TGTGCCAGCAGCAACCGACGATTGGCGCAGTTCTTC; cdr3_aa: CASSNRRLAQFF
clone_size: once; d_call: .; j_call: TRBJ2-3; v_call: TRBV7-8; cdr3_nt: TGTGCCAGCTGCCCTCCTAGGTTCCTGCAGGCCCGTTCGGGTACGCAGTATTTT; cdr3_aa: CASCPPRFLQARSGTQYF
clone_size: few; d_call: .; j_call: TRBJ1-2; v_call: TRBV29-1; cdr3_nt: TGCAGCGTTGAAGGGGAGCGGGGGCGCGGCTATGGCTACACCTTC; cdr3_aa: CSVEGERGRGYGYTF
clone_size: .; d_call: .; j_call: TRBJ2-3; v_call: TRBV6-5; cdr3_nt: TGTGCCACCTCCCGGGGATCCAGGGATACGCAGTATTTT; cdr3_aa: CATSRGSRDTQYF
clone_size: .; d_call: .; j_call: TRBJ1-1; v_call: TRBV3-1; cdr3_nt: TGTGCCAGCAGCCCCCATTCTGGGAAGGGACGCACTGAAGCTTTCTTT; cdr3_aa: CASSPHSGKGRTEAFF
clone_size: few; d_call: .; j_call: TRBJ2-1; v_call: TRBV20-1; cdr3_nt: TGCAGTGCCCCCGAAAGCGGGCAGTACAATGAGCAGTTCTTC; cdr3_aa: CSAPESGQYNEQFF
clone_size: many; d_call: .; j_call: TRBJ1-2; v_call: TRBV10-3; cdr3_nt: TGTGCCATCTCGACAGGCTATGGCTACACCTTC; cdr3_aa: CAISTGYGYTF
clone_size: few; d_call: .; j_call: TRBJ2-3; v_call: TRBV4-1; cdr3_nt: TGCGCCAGCAGCCAAGTGGGAAGAACCGAAGGTGGAGATACGCAGTATTTT; cdr3_aa: CASSQVGRTEGGDTQYF
clone_size: .; d_call: .; j_call: TRBJ1-2; v_call: TRBV2; cdr3_nt: TGTGCCAGCCAGTGGCGTTGGGAGTATGGCTACACCTTC; cdr3_aa: CASQWRWEYGYTF
clone_size: few; d_call: TRBD2; j_call: TRBJ2-1; v_call: TRBV7-2; cdr3_nt: TGTGCCAGCAGCTCGGGACTAGCGGGGGCCAATGAGCAGTTCTTC; cdr3_aa: CASSSGLAGANEQFF
clone_size: .; d_call: .; j_call: TRBJ2-2; v_call: TRBV24-1; cdr3_nt: TGTGCCACCAGTGACCCCCGGACTGATAACGGGGAGCTGTTTTTT; cdr3_aa: CATSDPRTDNGELFF
clone_size: few; d_call: .; j_call: TRBJ2-1; v_call: TRBV13; cdr3_nt: TGTGCCAGCAGCACCCGGACTACACCGAATGAGCAGTTCTTC; cdr3_aa: CASSTRTTPNEQFF